Listed here are 16 T cell receptor beta chains from one sample, sequenced in a study of T cell responses to AZD1222 COVID-19 vaccine. Sequenced by immunoSEQ multiplex PCR; TCRdb stores in-frame clones only, minus some. This sample has 100,000 to 150,000 clones, with around nine tenths found just once. The sample was peripheral blood, taken on day 0 of AZD1222 vaccination. The source is an adult in good health.

The V call is TRBV6-5, the J call TRBJ2-2; D remains unclear. Germline CDR1 is MNHEY and CDR2 is SVGAGI. V was pared by 10 bases and J by 4 bases, with 7 bases between. This CDR3 region has 11 residues. This CDR3 is CAIRPTGELFF. CDR3 bases: TGTGCCATACGTCCCACCGGGGAGCTGTTTTTT.

This chain connects TRBV28 to TRBJ2-3; D unresolved. This CDR3 region has 13 residues. Per the germline V gene, CDR1 is MDHEN and CDR2 is SYDVKM. The V end was cut by 3 bases, the J end by 0 bases, with 4 bases between. CDR3: CASSLSSTDTQYF. The CDR3 coding sequence is TGTGCCAGCAGTTTGTCTAGCACAGATACGCAGTATTTT.

The rearrangement links TRBV19 to TRBJ1-5, with D hard to call. V lost 0 bases, J lost 1 base, and 10 bases lay in between. Germline CDR1 reads LNHDA; CDR2 reads SQIVND (reference sequence). This CDR3 spans 16 amino acids. CDR3 bases: TGTGCCAGTAGTATAGAGAGGGTCGAGAGCAATCAGCCCCAGCATTTT. Translated: CASSIERVESNQPQHF.

The chain recombines TRBV28 with TRBJ1-1; 11 bases fit TRBD1. The junction had 2 bases not matched to a gene; V was cut back by 2 bases and J by 3 bases. Germline loops: CDR1 MDHEN, CDR2 SYDVKM. There are 15 residues in the CDR3. This chain's CDR3 is CASSLGQGAYTEAFF. The CDR3 DNA reads as TGTGCCAGCAGTTTAGGACAGGGGGCCTACACTGAAGCTTTCTTT.

The chain has TRBV6-4 and TRBJ2-1; a possible D gene is TRBD1 (6 bases). Trimming stripped 4 bases from V and 0 bases from J, with 16 bases between. CDR1 is MRHNA and CDR2 is SNTAGT in the germline V gene. There are 17 residues in the CDR3. CDR3 DNA: TGTGCCAGCAGTGCGGGGCTTAGGGGGAGCTCCTACAATGAGCAGTTCTTC. Protein: CASSAGLRGSSYNEQFF.

V usage is TRBV19 and J usage is TRBJ1-6, with TRBD1 as a possible D gene (5 bases). The CDR3 covers 15 residues. Germline loops: CDR1 LNHDA, CDR2 SQIVND (reference sequence). Trimming removed 4 bases at V and 4 bases at J, with 11 bases between. The CDR3 DNA is TGTGCCAGTAGTAATGCAGGGATGTATAATTCACCCCTCCACTTT. Its protein is CASSNAGMYNSPLHF.

This chain joins TRBV3-1 (or the pseudogene TRBV3-2) and TRBJ2-3; TRBD1 matches at 7 bases. This CDR3 is 14 amino acids long. Germline V gives CDR1 LGHDT, CDR2 YNNKEL (reference sequence). The V and J ends lost 1 base and 6 bases, in that order; junction bases with no gene match: 4. The CDR3 region is CASSQVRGQDTQYF. CDR3 in DNA: TGTGCCAGCAGCCAAGTTAGGGGGCAGGATACGCAGTATTTT.

This chain joins TRBV4-1 and TRBJ2-1; tentatively, D is TRBD2 (6 bases). Trimming shortened V by 3 bases and J by 10 bases, and 25 bases separated the two germline ends. Germline CDR1 and CDR2: MGHRA and YSYEKL. The CDR3 runs 17 residues. CDR3 protein: CASSHDRRTTKFREQFF. For the CDR3, the DNA is TGCGCCAGCAGCCATGATAGACGGACTACCAAATTCCGGGAGCAGTTCTTC.

This rearrangement joins TRBV5-1 to TRBJ2-1; 9 nucleotides line up with TRBD2. Germline assignment: CDR1 SGHRS and CDR2 YFSETQ. Losses at the gene ends were 3 bases for V and 3 bases for J; bases not matched to a gene: 13. The CDR3 sequence is 18 residues long. The CDR3, as DNA: TGCGCCAGCAGCTCCCCGAGGCGGGAGGGCCAAGACTACAATGAGCAGTTCTTC. Its protein product is CASSSPRREGQDYNEQFF.

The chain combines TRBV19 with TRBJ1-4; D uncertain. The V end was cut by 5 bases, the J end by 3 bases, with 13 bases between. The CDR3 has 15 amino acids. Germline V lookup: CDR1 LNHDA, CDR2 SQIVND (reference sequence). DNA of the CDR3: TGTGCCAGTAGTCTCCGGGCGGGAGCTAATGAAAAACTGTTTTTT. It specifies CASSLRAGANEKLFF. Full variable domain (missing parts from reference TRBV19 and TRBJ1-4): DGGITQSPKYLFRKEGQNVTLSCEQNLNHDAMYWYRQDPGQGLRLIYYSQIVNDFQKGDIAEGYSVSREKKESFPLTVTSAQKNPTAFYLCASSLRAGANEKLFFGSGTQLSVL.

In the case of this clone: One end of the junction varies from germline; a read error may be responsible. The CDR3 protein is CASSLAGSSGGNF. The CDR3 region has the DNA TGTGCCAGCAGTTTAGCCGGCAGTAGCGGGGGAAATTTT. V gene TRBV12-3 or TRBV12-4 combines with J gene TRBJ2-3, with 9 bases aligning to TRBD2. The CDR3 has 13 amino acids.

The chain combines TRBV7-9 with TRBJ1-2, with D unresolved. The CDR3 sequence is 13 residues long. Trimming removed 5 bases from V and 5 bases from J, with 12 bases in between. The germline V gene has CDR1 SEHNR and CDR2 FQNEAQ (reference sequence). CDR3 loop: CASSPSGAYGYTF. CDR3 sequence (DNA): TGTGCCAGCAGCCCCTCAGGAGCTTATGGCTACACCTTC.

The V call is TRBV3-1 (or the pseudogene TRBV3-2), the J call TRBJ1-6; D not resolved. CDR1 and CDR2 from the germline V gene are LGHDT and YNNKEL (reference sequence). Trimming cost V 1 base and J 9 bases, with 4 bases left between them. The CDR3 spans 12 residues. This chain's CDR3 is CASSQGGSPLHF. CDR3 nucleotide sequence: TGTGCCAGCAGCCAAGGAGGTTCACCCCTCCACTTT.

The genes are TRBV6-5 and TRBJ1-1; D remains unclear. The V end was cut by 4 bases, the J end by 5 bases, with 11 bases between. The CDR3 loop spans 13 amino acids. Germline CDR1 is MNHEY and CDR2 is SVGAGI. This CDR3 reads CASSSGVRTEAFF. In nucleotides, the CDR3 is TGTGCCAGCAGTTCCGGAGTTAGGACTGAAGCTTTCTTT.

This clone has just a few counts. The V call is TRBV4-1, the J call TRBJ2-2; maybe TRBD2 (5 bases). The CDR3 spans 14 residues. The ends were cut back, 6 bases at V and 4 bases at J, with 12 bases in the middle. Germline V lookup: CDR1 MGHRA, CDR2 YSYEKL. Here the CDR3 DNA reads TGCGCCAGCAGTGGAGGCAGGCTCACCGGGGAGCTGTTTTTT. This encodes CASSGGRLTGELFF.

V is TRBV2 and J is TRBJ2-2; 9 bases are a match to TRBD2. With 10 bases clipped from V and 6 bases from J, the junction kept 3 bases outside the gene matches. The CDR3 sequence is 12 residues long. Germline CDR1 is SNHLY and CDR2 is FYNNEI. This CDR3 reads CAMGLAPGELFF. CDR3 sequence (DNA): TGTGCCATGGGACTAGCCCCCGGGGAGCTGTTTTTT.